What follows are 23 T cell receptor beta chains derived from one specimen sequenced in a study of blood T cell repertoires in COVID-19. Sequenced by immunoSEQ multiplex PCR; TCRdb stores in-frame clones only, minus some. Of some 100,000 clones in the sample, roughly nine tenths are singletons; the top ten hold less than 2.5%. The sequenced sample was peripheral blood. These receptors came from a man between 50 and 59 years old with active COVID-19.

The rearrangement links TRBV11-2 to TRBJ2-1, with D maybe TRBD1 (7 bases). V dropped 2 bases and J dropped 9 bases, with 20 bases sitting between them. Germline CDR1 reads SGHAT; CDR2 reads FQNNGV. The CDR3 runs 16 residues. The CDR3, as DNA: TGTGCCAGCAGCTTACGACAGGACAGGAGGGCCGGTGAGCAGTTCTTC. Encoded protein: CASSLRQDRRAGEQFF.

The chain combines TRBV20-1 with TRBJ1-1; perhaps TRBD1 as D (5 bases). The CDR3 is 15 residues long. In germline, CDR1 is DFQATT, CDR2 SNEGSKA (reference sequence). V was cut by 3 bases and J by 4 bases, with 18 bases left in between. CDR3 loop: CSASDWGGESTEAFF. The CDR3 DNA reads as TGCAGTGCTAGTGATTGGGGAGGGGAGAGCACTGAAGCTTTCTTT.

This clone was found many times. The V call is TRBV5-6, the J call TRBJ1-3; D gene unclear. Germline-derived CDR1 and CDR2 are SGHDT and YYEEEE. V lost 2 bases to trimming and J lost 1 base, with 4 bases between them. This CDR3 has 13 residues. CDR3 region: CASSFTSGNTIYF. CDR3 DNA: TGTGCCAGCAGCTTCACATCTGGAAACACCATATATTTT.

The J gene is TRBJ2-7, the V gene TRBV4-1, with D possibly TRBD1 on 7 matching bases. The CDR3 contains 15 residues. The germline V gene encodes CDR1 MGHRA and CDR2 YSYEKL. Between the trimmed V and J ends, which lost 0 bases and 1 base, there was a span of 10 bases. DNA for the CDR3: TGCGCCAGCAGCCAAGAGCCAGGGGGGTCCTACGAGCAGTACTTC. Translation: CASSQEPGGSYEQYF.

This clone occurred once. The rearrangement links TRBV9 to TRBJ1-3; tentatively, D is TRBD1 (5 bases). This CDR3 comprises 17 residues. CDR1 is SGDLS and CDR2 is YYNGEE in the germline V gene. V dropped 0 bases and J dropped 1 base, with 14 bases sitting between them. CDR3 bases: TGTGCCAGCAGCGTAGCTCTGGGGGGATCGTCTGGAAACACCATATATTTT. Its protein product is CASSVALGGSSGNTIYF. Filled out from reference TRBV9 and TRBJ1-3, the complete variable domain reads DSGVTQTPKHLITATGQRVTLRCSPRSGDLSVYWYQQSLDQGLQFLIQYYNGEERAKGNILERFSAQQFPDLHSELNLSSLELGDSALYFCASSVALGGSSGNTIYFGEGSWLTVV.

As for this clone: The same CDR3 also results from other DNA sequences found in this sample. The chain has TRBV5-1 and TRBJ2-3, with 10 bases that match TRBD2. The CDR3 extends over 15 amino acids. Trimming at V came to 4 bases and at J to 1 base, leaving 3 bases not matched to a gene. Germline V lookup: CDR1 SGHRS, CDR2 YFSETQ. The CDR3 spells CASSLGTSGTDTQYF. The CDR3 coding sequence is TGCGCCAGCAGCCTAGGGACTAGCGGCACAGATACGCAGTATTTT.

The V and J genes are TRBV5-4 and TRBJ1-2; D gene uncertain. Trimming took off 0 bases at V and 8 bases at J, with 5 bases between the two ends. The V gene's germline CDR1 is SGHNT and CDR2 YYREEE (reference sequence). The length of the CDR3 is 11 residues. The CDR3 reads CASSLGQGYTF. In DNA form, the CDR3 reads TGTGCCAGCAGCTTGGGGCAGGGCTACACCTTC.

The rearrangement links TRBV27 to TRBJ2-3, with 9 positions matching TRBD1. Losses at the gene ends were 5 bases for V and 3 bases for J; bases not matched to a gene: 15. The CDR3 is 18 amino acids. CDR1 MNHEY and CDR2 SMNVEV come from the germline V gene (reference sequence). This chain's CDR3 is CASSPYPPNRGRTDTQYF. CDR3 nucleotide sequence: TGTGCCAGCAGTCCATATCCTCCAAACAGGGGGCGAACAGATACGCAGTATTTT.

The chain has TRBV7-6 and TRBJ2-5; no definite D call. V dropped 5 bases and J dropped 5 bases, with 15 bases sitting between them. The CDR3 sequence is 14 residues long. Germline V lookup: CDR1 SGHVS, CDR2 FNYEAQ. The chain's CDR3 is CASSPHWARETQYF. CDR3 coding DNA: TGTGCCAGCAGCCCCCACTGGGCCAGGGAGACCCAGTACTTC.

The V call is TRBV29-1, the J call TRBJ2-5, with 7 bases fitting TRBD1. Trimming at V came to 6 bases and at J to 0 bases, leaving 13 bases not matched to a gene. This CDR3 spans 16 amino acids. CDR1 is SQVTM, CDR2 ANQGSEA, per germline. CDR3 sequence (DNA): TGCAGCGTCGTGGGACAGACCTTCTTATACCAAGAGACCCAGTACTTC. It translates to CSVVGQTFLYQETQYF.

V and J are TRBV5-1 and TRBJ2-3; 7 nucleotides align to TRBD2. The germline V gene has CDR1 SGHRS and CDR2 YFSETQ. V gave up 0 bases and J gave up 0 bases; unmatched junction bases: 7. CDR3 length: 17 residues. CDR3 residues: CASSLEASGTSTDTQYF. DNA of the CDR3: TGCGCCAGCAGCTTGGAGGCTAGCGGAACTAGCACAGATACGCAGTATTTT. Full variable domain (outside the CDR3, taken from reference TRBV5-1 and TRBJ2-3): KAGVTQTPRYLIKTRGQQVTLSCSPISGHRSVSWYQQTPGQGLQFLFEYFSETQRNKGNFPGRFSGRQFSNSRSEMNVSTLELGDSALYLCASSLEASGTSTDTQYFGPGTRLTVL.

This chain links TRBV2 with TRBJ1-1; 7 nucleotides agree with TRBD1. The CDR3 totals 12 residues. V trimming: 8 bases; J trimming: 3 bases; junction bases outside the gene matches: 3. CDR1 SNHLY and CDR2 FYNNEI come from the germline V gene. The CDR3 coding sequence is TGTGCCAGCGGACAGGAATACACTGAAGCTTTCTTT. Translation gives CASGQEYTEAFF.

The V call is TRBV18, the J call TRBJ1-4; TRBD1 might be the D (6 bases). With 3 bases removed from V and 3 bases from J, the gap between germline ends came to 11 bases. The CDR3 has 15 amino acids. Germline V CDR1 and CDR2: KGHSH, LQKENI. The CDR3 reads CASSPPGQANEKLFF. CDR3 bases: TGTGCCAGCTCACCCCCGGGACAAGCTAATGAAAAACTGTTTTTT.

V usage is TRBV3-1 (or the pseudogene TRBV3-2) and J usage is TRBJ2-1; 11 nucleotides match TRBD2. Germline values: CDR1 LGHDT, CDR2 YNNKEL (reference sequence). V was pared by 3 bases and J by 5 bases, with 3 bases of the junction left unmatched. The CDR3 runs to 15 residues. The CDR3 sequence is CASSHSGGGHNEQFF. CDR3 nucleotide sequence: TGTGCCAGCAGCCATAGCGGGGGGGGACACAATGAGCAGTTCTTC.

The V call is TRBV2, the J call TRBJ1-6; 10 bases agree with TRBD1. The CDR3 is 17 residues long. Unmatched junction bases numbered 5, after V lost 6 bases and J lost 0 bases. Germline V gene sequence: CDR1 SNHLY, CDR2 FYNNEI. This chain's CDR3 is CASSPRTGGSYNSPLHF. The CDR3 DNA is TGTGCCAGCAGCCCCCGGACAGGGGGCTCCTATAATTCACCCCTCCACTTT. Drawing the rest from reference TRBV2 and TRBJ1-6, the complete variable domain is EPEVTQTPSHQVTQMGQEVILRCVPISNHLYFYWYRQILGQKVEFLVSFYNNEISEKSEIFDDQFSVERPDGSNFTLKIRSTKLEDSAMYFCASSPRTGGSYNSPLHFGNGTRLTVT.

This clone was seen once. CDR3 region: CASSLGHLNTEAFF. CDR3 nucleotide sequence: TGCGCCAGCAGCTTGGGACACTTGAACACTGAAGCTTTCTTT. The chain links TRBV5-1 to TRBJ1-1; D remains unclear. This CDR3 is built from 14 residues. The germline CDR1 and CDR2 sequences are SGHRS and YFSETQ. V was pared by 0 bases and J by 0 bases, with 6 bases between.

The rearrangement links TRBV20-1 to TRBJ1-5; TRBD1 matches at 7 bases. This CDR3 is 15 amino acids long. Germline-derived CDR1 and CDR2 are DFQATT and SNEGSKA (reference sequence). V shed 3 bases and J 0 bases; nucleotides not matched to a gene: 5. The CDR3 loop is CSASKGAYSNQPQHF. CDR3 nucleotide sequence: TGCAGTGCTAGTAAGGGGGCCTATAGCAATCAGCCCCAGCATTTT.

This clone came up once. CDR3 DNA: TGCGCCAGCAGCTTGGCTCAGCTAGCGTACTACAATGAGCAGTTCTTC. It translates to CASSLAQLAYYNEQFF. This chain links TRBV5-1 with TRBJ2-1, with D possibly being TRBD2 (6 bases). CDR1 is SGHRS, CDR2 YFSETQ, per germline. CDR3 length: 16 residues. The V end lost 0 bases, the J end lost 3 bases, and 13 bases lay between the germline ends.

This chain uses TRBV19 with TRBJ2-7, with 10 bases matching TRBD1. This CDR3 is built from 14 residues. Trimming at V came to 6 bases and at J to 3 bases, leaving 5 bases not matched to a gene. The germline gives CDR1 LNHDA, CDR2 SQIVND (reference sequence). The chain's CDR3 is CASSQTGGIYEQYF. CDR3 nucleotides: TGTGCCAGTAGCCAGACAGGGGGCATCTACGAGCAGTACTTC.

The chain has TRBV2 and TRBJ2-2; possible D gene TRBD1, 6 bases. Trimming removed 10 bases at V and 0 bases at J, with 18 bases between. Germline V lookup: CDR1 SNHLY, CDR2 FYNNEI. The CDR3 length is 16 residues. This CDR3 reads CAILTSGTSNTGELFF. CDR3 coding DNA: TGTGCCATTCTCACTTCCGGGACATCGAACACCGGGGAGCTGTTTTTT.

CDR3 region: CASRRTQNTEAFF. The CDR3 DNA is TGTGCCAGCAGGCGGACACAGAACACTGAAGCTTTCTTT. The chain employs TRBV6-5 and TRBJ1-1, with D tentatively TRBD1 (5 bases). CDR1 is MNHEY and CDR2 is SVGAGI in the germline V gene. The CDR3 extends over 13 amino acids. V was clipped by 6 bases and J by 1 base, with 9 bases between them.

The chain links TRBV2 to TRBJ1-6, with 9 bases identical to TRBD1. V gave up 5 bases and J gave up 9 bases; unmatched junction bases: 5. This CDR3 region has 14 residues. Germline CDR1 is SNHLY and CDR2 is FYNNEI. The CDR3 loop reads CASSRGQGGSPLHF. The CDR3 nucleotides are TGTGCCAGCAGTAGGGGACAGGGCGGTTCACCCCTCCACTTT.

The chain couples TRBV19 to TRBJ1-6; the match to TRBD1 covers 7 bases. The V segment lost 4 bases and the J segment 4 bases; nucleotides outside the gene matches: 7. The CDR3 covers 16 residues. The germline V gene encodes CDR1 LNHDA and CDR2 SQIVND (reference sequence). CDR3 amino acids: CASSRAGTAYNSPLHF. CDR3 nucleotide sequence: TGTGCCAGTAGTAGGGCCGGGACAGCTTATAATTCACCCCTCCACTTT.